Reported below is one T cell receptor beta chain. Its antigen is currently unknown. The sample is drawn from a study of shared clonotypes between healthy human individuals. Study-wide background: A donor's plate count was three for CD4 naive and three for CD4 memory; CD8 naive had two and CD8 memory one.

Method: immunoSEQ multiplex PCR; TCRdb's copy keeps in-frame clones and lacks some. This table has around 2.5 million clones, under 95% appearing once. CDR1 and CDR2 from the germline V gene are MGHRA and YSYEKL. CDR3 length equals 15 residues. J was trimmed by 3 bases and V by 4 bases; bases with no gene match: 8. Participating donors were healthy, HIV-negative adults free of recent acute infections or vaccinations. In the CD4+ fraction, cells were divided into CD45RA+ naive and CD45RA-negative memory subsets. Study results and caveats: Several donors held about 5% of naive CD4 clonotypes in common.

The chain joins TRBV4-1 to TRBJ2-7; TRBD1 matches 8 bases. This receptor was obtained from a man younger than 30 in good health. Some clones in this sample may be carry-over from other donors' samples. Sequenced: naive CD4+ T cells from PBMCs. Subset indicated: CD45RA+ positively selected. The DNA for the CDR3 is TGCGCCAGCAGCCTCGAAGGACAGGGTTTCTACGAGCAGTACTTC. Amino acids: CASSLEGQGFYEQYF.